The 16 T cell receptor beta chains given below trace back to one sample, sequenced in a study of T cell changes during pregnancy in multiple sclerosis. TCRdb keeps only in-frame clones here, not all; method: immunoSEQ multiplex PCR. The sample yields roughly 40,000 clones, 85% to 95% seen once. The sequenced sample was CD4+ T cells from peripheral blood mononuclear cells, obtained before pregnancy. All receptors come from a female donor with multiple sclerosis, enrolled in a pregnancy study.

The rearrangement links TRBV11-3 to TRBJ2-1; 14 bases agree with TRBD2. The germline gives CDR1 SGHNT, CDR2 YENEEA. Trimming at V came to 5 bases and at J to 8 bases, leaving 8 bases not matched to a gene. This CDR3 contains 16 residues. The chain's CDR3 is CASSRGLAGGSDEQFF. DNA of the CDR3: TGTGCCAGCAGCCGCGGACTAGCGGGAGGATCGGATGAGCAGTTCTTC. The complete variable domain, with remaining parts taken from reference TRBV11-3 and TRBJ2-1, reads EAGVVQSPRYKIIEKKQPVAFWCNPISGHNTLYWYLQNLGQGPELLIRYENEEAVDDSQLPKDRFSAERLKGVDSTLKIQPAELGDSAVYLCASSRGLAGGSDEQFFGPGTRLTVL.

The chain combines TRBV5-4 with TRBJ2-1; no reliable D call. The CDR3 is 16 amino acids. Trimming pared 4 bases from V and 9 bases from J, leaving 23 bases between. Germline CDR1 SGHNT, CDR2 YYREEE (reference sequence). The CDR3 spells CASSLGSRKNPAEQFF. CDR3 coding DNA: TGTGCCAGCAGCCTCGGGTCCCGCAAAAACCCGGCTGAGCAGTTCTTC.

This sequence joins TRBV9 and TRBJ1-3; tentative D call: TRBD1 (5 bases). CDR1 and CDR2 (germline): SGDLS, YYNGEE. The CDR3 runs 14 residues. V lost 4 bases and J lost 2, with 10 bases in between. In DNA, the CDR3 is TGTGCCAGCAGCAGAGAGGACACTGGAAACACCATATATTTT. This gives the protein CASSREDTGNTIYF.

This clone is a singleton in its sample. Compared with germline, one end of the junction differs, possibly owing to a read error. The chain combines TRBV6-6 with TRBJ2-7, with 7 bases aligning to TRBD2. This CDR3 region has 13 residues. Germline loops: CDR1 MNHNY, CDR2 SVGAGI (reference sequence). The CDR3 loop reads CVSHRRENGEQYF. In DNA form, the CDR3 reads TGTGTCAGCCACAGGCGGGAGAATGGCGAGCAGTACTTC.

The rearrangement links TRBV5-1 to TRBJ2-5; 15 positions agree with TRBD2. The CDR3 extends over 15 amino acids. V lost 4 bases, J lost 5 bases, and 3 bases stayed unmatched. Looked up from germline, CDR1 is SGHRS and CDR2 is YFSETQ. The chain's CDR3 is CASSRTSGRGETQYF. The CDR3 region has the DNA TGCGCCAGCAGCCGGACTAGCGGGAGGGGGGAGACCCAGTACTTC. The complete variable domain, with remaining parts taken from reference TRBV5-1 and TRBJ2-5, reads KAGVTQTPRYLIKTRGQQVTLSCSPISGHRSVSWYQQTPGQGLQFLFEYFSETQRNKGNFPGRFSGRQFSNSRSEMNVSTLELGDSALYLCASSRTSGRGETQYFGPGTRLLVL.

The CDR3 reads CASRTSAAYNEQFF. The CDR3 nucleotides read TGCGCCAGCAGGACTAGCGCGGCCTACAATGAGCAGTTCTTC. The chain combines TRBV5-1 with TRBJ2-1, with 8 positions matching TRBD2. The CDR3 covers 14 residues. V lost 5 bases and J lost 2; bases outside the gene matches: 3. In germline, CDR1 is SGHRS, CDR2 YFSETQ.

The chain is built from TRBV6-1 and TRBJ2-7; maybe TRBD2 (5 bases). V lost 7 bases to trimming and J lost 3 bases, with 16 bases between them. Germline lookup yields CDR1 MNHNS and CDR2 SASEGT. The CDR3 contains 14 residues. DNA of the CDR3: TGTGCCAGCACAATCGGGGTCCGAAACTACGAGCAGTACTTC. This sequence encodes CASTIGVRNYEQYF.

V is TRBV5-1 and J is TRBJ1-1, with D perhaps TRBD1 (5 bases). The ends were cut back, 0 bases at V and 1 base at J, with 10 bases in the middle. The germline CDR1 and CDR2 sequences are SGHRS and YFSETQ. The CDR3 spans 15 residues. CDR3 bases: TGCGCCAGCAGCTTGGAACGGGGGTCGAACACTGAAGCTTTCTTT. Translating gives CASSLERGSNTEAFF.

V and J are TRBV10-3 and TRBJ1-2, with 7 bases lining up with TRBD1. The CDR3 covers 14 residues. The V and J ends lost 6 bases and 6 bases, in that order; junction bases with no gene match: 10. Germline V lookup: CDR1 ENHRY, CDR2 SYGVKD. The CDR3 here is CAISQTTGLDGYTF. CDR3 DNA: TGTGCCATCAGCCAAACGACAGGGTTGGATGGCTACACCTTC.

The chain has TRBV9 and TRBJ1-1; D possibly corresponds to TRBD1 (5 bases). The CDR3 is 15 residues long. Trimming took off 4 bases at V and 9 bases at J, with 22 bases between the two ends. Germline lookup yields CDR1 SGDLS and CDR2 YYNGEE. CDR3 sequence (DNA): TGTGCCAGCAGCTCCTCGTGGAGGGGACCGCTGAAAGCTTTCTTT. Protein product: CASSSSWRGPLKAFF. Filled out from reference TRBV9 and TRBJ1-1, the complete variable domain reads DSGVTQTPKHLITATGQRVTLRCSPRSGDLSVYWYQQSLDQGLQFLIQYYNGEERAKGNILERFSAQQFPDLHSELNLSSLELGDSALYFCASSSSWRGPLKAFFGQGTRLTVV.

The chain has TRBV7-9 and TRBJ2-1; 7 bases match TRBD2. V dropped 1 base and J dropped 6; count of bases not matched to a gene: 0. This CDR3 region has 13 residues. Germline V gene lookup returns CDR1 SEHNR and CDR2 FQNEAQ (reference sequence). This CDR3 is CASSLGGGNEQFF. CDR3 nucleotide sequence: TGTGCCAGCAGCTTAGGGGGGGGCAATGAGCAGTTCTTC.

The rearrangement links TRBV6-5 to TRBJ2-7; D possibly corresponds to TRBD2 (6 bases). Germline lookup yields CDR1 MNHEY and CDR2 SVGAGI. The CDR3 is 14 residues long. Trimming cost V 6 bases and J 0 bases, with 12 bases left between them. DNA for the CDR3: TGTGCCAGCAGGGCGGGGCAGGGCTCCTACGAGCAGTACTTC. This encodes CASRAGQGSYEQYF.

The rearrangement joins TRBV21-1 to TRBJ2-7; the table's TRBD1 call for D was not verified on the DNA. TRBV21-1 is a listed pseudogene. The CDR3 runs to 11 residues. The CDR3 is CASSNRDRGNF. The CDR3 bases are TGTGCCAGCAGCAACCGGGACAGGGGGAACTTC.

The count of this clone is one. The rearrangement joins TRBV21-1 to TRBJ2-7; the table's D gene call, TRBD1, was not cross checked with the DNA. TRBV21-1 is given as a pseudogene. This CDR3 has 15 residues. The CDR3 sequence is CASSKGDRDFYEQYF. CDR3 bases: TGTGCCAGCAGCAAAGGGGACAGGGATTTCTACGAGCAGTACTTC.

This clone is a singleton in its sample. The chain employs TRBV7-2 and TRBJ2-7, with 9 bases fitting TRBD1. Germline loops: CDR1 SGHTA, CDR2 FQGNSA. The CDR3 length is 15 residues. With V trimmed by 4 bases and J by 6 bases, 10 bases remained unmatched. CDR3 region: CASSSVGTGLVEQYF. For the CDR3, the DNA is TGTGCCAGCAGCTCAGTCGGGACAGGGCTCGTCGAGCAGTACTTC. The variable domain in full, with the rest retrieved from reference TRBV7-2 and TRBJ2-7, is GAGVSQSPSNKVTEKGKDVELRCDPISGHTALYWYRQSLGQGLEFLIYFQGNSAPDKSGLPSDRFSAERTGGSVSTLTIQRTQQEDSAVYLCASSSVGTGLVEQYFGPGTRLTVT.

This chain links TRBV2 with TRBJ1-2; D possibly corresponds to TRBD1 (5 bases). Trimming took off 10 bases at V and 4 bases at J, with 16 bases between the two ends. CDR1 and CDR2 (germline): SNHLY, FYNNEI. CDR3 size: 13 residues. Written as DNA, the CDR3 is TGTGCCACCCACCCGGGGGGGGGCTATGGCTACACCTTC. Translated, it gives CATHPGGGYGYTF.